The present entry profiles one T cell receptor beta chain with its context. The antigen is undetermined. The data were obtained in a study of monozygotic twins with inflammatory bowel disease. General observations from the study: Diversity of TCRbeta measured by inverse Simpson was lower in IBD patients than in healthy co-twins.

The quantity of total RNA per TCR library was 3500 ng. Each UMI, carrying a 6-nucleotide sample barcode, came from template switching. TCRdb reprocessed the 5' RACE reads, keeping one entry per CDR3 protein, no DNA. The table for this sample gives just over 300,000 distinct CDR3 sequences. This CDR3 region has 17 residues. Germline V lookup: CDR1 DFQATT, CDR2 SNEGSKA (reference sequence). Sequencing was performed on blood. The gene calls are TRBV20-1 and TRBJ2-5; TCRdb reports TRBD2, a call that lacks DNA to check it against. The sequence derives from a human donor with ulcerative colitis or Crohn's disease, or a healthy co-twin of an affected twin (not recorded which). The CDR3 reads CSARDRIASGLQETQYF.